The next 28 T cell receptor beta chains were all read from a single sample in a study of CD8 T cells in ankylosing spondylitis. TCRdb recomputed calls from the 5' RACE reads with MiXCR, one row per CDR3 protein. There are roughly 240,000 distinct CDR3 sequences in the sample; about 30% occur only once, and approximately 4% lies in the top ten. Sequenced material: blood, either unsorted or a sorted T cell fraction (not recorded which). These receptors came from a male donor with ankylosing spondylitis or in good health (not recorded which).

The chain has TRBV12-3 or TRBV12-4 and TRBJ2-1; D not certain. V lost 7 bases and J 10 bases, leaving 14 bases between the germline ends. The CDR3 totals 12 residues. The CDR3, as DNA: TGTGCCAGCACCATTTGGCTGGGGGAGCAGTTCTTC. Translation: CASTIWLGEQFF.

V usage is TRBV20-1 and J usage is TRBJ2-6; perhaps TRBD1 as D (5 bases). The V end was cut by 6 bases, the J end by 0 bases, with 9 bases between. CDR1 is DFQATT and CDR2 is SNEGSKA in the germline V gene (reference sequence). The CDR3 loop spans 14 amino acids. The CDR3 reads CSASDISGANVLTF. The CDR3 DNA reads TGCAGTGCCTCGGACATCTCTGGGGCCAACGTCCTGACTTTC.

Only a few counts were recorded for this clonotype. The CDR3 region is CASRREAGELFF. Written as DNA, the CDR3 is TGTGCCAGCAGGCGAGAAGCCGGGGAGCTGTTTTTT. J is TRBJ2-2 and V is TRBV12-3 or TRBV12-4; D gene unclear. V lost 6 bases and J lost 6, with 8 bases in between. The CDR3 is 12 amino acids.

V and J are TRBV12-3 or TRBV12-4 and TRBJ1-1; no clear D gene. V was clipped by 5 bases and J by 10 bases, with 23 bases between them. CDR3 length: 15 amino acids. The CDR3 DNA follows: TGTGCCAGCAGTATAGTATTGGACGGGAAGGACGGAGCTTTCTTT. Translated: CASSIVLDGKDGAFF.

This clonotype was detected a few times. The gene calls are TRBV27 and TRBJ2-7; 7 bases match TRBD1. Per germline, CDR1 MNHEY and CDR2 SMNVEV (reference sequence). The CDR3 is made up of 14 amino acids. V lost 4 bases, J lost 6 bases, and 9 bases stayed unmatched. CDR3 sequence: CASSSPSTGIEQYF. DNA for the CDR3: TGTGCCAGCAGTTCCCCGTCGACAGGGATCGAGCAGTACTTC.

This chain uses TRBV7-6 with TRBJ2-6, with D tentatively TRBD1 (5 bases). The CDR3 extends over 16 amino acids. V lost 1 base, J lost 1 base, and 8 bases lay in between. CDR1 is SGHVS, CDR2 FNYEAQ, per germline. The CDR3 nucleotides read TGTGCCAGCAGCTTAGAAGGGGCTTCTGGGGCCAACGTCCTGACTTTC. Translating it yields CASSLEGASGANVLTF. The complete variable domain, with remaining parts taken from reference TRBV7-6 and TRBJ2-6, reads GAGVSQSPRYKVTKRGQDVALRCDPISGHVSLYWYRQALGQGPEFLTYFNYEAQQDKSGLPNDRFSAERPEGSISTLTIQRTEQRDSAMYRCASSLEGASGANVLTFGAGSRLTVL.

The chain employs TRBV7-8 and TRBJ2-5, with 10 nucleotides matching TRBD2. Trimming cost V 0 bases and J 5 bases; bases outside gene matches: 6. The germline CDR1 and CDR2 sequences are SGHVS and FQNEAQ. The CDR3 has 16 amino acids. The chain's CDR3 is CASSLAASGGLETQYF. The CDR3 nucleotides read TGTGCCAGCAGCTTAGCGGCTAGCGGGGGTTTGGAGACCCAGTACTTC. The variable domain in full, with the rest retrieved from reference TRBV7-8 and TRBJ2-5, is GAGVSQSPRYKVAKRGQDVALRCDPISGHVSLFWYQQALGQGPEFLTYFQNEAQLDKSGLPSDRFFAERPEGSVSTLKIQRTQQEDSAVYLCASSLAASGGLETQYFGPGTRLLVL.

The chain joins TRBV9 to TRBJ1-5; D call uncertain. This CDR3 region has 13 residues. Germline V CDR1 and CDR2: SGDLS, YYNGEE. Trimming cost V 0 bases and J 3 bases, with 4 bases left between them. The CDR3 DNA follows: TGTGCCAGCAGCGTAGGCGCCAATCAGCCCCAGCATTTT. The encoded protein is CASSVGANQPQHF.

This chain links TRBV20-1 with TRBJ2-3, with 10 bases that match TRBD2. This CDR3 contains 17 residues. Per germline, CDR1 DFQATT and CDR2 SNEGSKA (reference sequence). V trimming: 3 bases; J trimming: 3 bases; junction bases outside the gene matches: 12. CDR3 nucleotides: TGCAGTGCTAGTCGTGTTGCGGGACTAGCGAGTACAGATACGCAGTATTTT. Protein product: CSASRVAGLASTDTQYF.

This clonotype has just a few counts. This sequence joins TRBV5-5 and TRBJ2-1; D unclear. Per the germline V gene, CDR1 is SGHKS and CDR2 is YYEKEE (reference sequence). CDR3 size: 15 residues. Trimming removed 0 bases at V and 5 bases at J, with 12 bases between. In DNA form, the CDR3 reads TGTGCCAGCAGCTTGGCACCTAACCAAAACAATGAGCAGTTCTTC. Its translation: CASSLAPNQNNEQFF.

The chain employs TRBV9 and TRBJ2-1, with D perhaps TRBD1 or TRBD2 (6 bases each). Germline V gene data show CDR1 as SGDLS and CDR2 as YYNGEE. The CDR3 runs 15 residues. V lost 2 bases and J 7 bases, leaving 16 bases between the germline ends. DNA for the CDR3: TGTGCCAGCAGCGTGGGACATAGCGGTTGGAATGAGCAGTTCTTC. Translating gives CASSVGHSGWNEQFF.

The rearrangement links TRBV18 to TRBJ1-1, with D tentatively TRBD1 (6 bases). Trimming took 2 bases from V and 4 from J, leaving 14 bases between them. Germline V gene sequence: CDR1 KGHSH, CDR2 LQKENI. The CDR3 runs to 15 residues. The CDR3, as DNA: TGTGCCAGCTCACCAGGCCGGGGGCGGGGCACTGAAGCTTTCTTT. Translation gives CASSPGRGRGTEAFF.

The chain joins TRBV27 to TRBJ1-2; D is possibly TRBD1 (5 bases). This CDR3 has 14 residues. CDR1 is MNHEY, CDR2 SMNVEV, per germline (reference sequence). Trimming left V 5 bases short and J 6 bases short, with 16 bases between. The CDR3 sequence: CASSRLQGIDGYTF. CDR3 coding DNA: TGTGCCAGCAGTAGACTTCAGGGCATCGATGGCTACACCTTC.

On this clonotype: One end of the junction does not line up with germline, which may come from a read error. This rearrangement joins TRBV10-3 to TRBJ1-1; a weak D match, TRBD1 (6 bases). The CDR3 extends over 13 amino acids. CDR1 ENHRY and CDR2 SYGVKD come from the germline V gene. CDR3 nucleotides: TGTGCGACCGGGGGCAGTACCAACACTGAACCTTTCTTT. This gives the protein CATGGSTNTEPFF.

This clonotype was observed a few times. The rearrangement joins TRBV5-6 to TRBJ1-3; 7 bases are a match to TRBD1. V was clipped by 4 bases and J by 2 bases; unmatched bases: 3. CDR1 is SGHDT, CDR2 YYEEEE, per germline. This CDR3 is 14 amino acids long. The CDR3 region has the DNA TGTGCCAGCAGCCGGACAGGCGCTGGAAACACCATATATTTT. Translation: CASSRTGAGNTIYF.

This clonotype was observed a few times. The chain uses TRBV28 and TRBJ1-1; unclear D gene. Germline CDR1 is MDHEN and CDR2 is SYDVKM. The CDR3 spans 13 residues. V was shortened by 8 bases and J by 2 bases, with 12 bases between the two germline ends. In DNA form, the CDR3 reads TGTGCCAGCCTAGCGGGATTAAACACTGAAGCTTTCTTT. It yields the protein CASLAGLNTEAFF.

This clonotype was seen repeatedly, ten times or more. The chain couples TRBV20-1 to TRBJ2-7; 11 nucleotides agree with TRBD2. Germline CDR1 DFQATT, CDR2 SNEGSKA (reference sequence). Trimming at V came to 0 bases and at J to 6 bases, leaving 13 bases not matched to a gene. The CDR3 is 17 amino acids. The CDR3 DNA sequence: TGCAGTGCTAGAGATCAAGCCGGGACTAGCGGCCCCCTCGAGCAGTACTTC. This gives the protein CSARDQAGTSGPLEQYF.

The gene calls are TRBV5-1 and TRBJ1-2; D perhaps matches TRBD1 (5 bases). Germline lookup yields CDR1 SGHRS and CDR2 YFSETQ. The CDR3 contains 14 residues. Between the trimmed V and J ends, which lost 0 bases and 7 bases, there was a span of 13 bases. In nucleotides, the CDR3 is TGCGCCAGCAGCTTGGCCGCCCAGGGCCTTGGCTACACCTTC. Translated, it gives CASSLAAQGLGYTF.

This clonotype was seen at least ten times. V is TRBV12-3 or TRBV12-4 and J is TRBJ1-1, with D unresolved. V was pared by 10 bases and J by 6 bases, with 21 bases between. The length of the CDR3 is 14 residues. The CDR3 region is CATMTLRVDPEAFF. The CDR3 bases are TGTGCCACCATGACATTGAGGGTAGACCCTGAAGCTTTCTTT.

The V call is TRBV29-1, the J call TRBJ2-3, with TRBD2 matching over 7 bases. The CDR3 consists of 16 residues. CDR1 is SQVTM, CDR2 ANQGSEA, per germline. Trimming took 3 bases from V and 4 from J; bases not matched to a gene: 13. CDR3 sequence (DNA): TGCAGCGTTGATCGTCCGTCCGGGAGGAGTCCAGATACGCAGTATTTT. This sequence encodes CSVDRPSGRSPDTQYF.

Only a few counts were recorded for this clonotype. V is TRBV12-3 or TRBV12-4 and J is TRBJ2-5; 8 bases match TRBD2. V dropped 4 bases and J dropped 4; count of bases not matched to a gene: 5. The CDR3 spans 14 residues. The CDR3 is CASSYRGGRETQYF. The CDR3 DNA sequence: TGTGCCAGCAGTTACCGGGGGGGGCGAGAGACCCAGTACTTC.

The chain couples TRBV11-2 to TRBJ2-1; a weak D match, TRBD1 (5 bases). The V and J ends lost 5 bases and 1 base respectively, with 27 bases between them. The CDR3 is 20 residues long. Germline loops: CDR1 SGHAT, CDR2 FQNNGV. CDR3 loop: CASSRIKAPSYRSSYNEQFF. CDR3 nucleotides: TGTGCCAGCAGCCGGATTAAGGCTCCTTCATACAGGAGTTCCTACAATGAGCAGTTCTTC.

J is TRBJ1-5 and V is TRBV12-3 or TRBV12-4; a weak D match, TRBD1 (5 bases). The CDR3 is made up of 14 amino acids. With 2 bases removed from V and 5 bases from J, the gap between germline ends came to 10 bases. In nucleotides, the CDR3 is TGTGCCAGCAGTTTAAGGGCAGGGTATCAGCCCCAGCATTTT. This translates into CASSLRAGYQPQHF.

V gene TRBV5-1 combines with J gene TRBJ2-5; 11 bases match TRBD1. Germline V gene data show CDR1 as SGHRS and CDR2 as YFSETQ. The CDR3 loop spans 15 amino acids. With V trimmed by 4 bases and J by 4 bases, 6 bases remained unmatched. As DNA, the CDR3 is TGCGCCAGCAGCCTAGGACAGGGGGCGAGAGAGACCCAGTACTTC. It yields the protein CASSLGQGARETQYF.

This clonotype was detected only a few times. CDR3 residues: CSALTGNSNQPQHF. Here the CDR3 DNA reads TGCAGTGCACTGACAGGGAATAGCAATCAGCCCCAGCATTTT. This sequence joins TRBV20-1 and TRBJ1-5; TRBD1 agrees at 7 bases. Unmatched junction bases numbered 5, after V lost 6 bases and J lost 0 bases. The CDR3 runs 14 residues. Germline CDR1 reads DFQATT; CDR2 reads SNEGSKA (reference sequence).

The chain is built from TRBV5-1 and TRBJ2-7, with a possible D match to TRBD1 (5 bases). Trimming took off 7 bases at V and 6 bases at J, with 20 bases between the two ends. The CDR3 spans 14 residues. Germline loops: CDR1 SGHRS, CDR2 YFSETQ. The CDR3 DNA sequence: TGCGCCAGCTACGACGAAGGGGTGGGCGGCGAGCAGTACTTC. This encodes CASYDEGVGGEQYF.

V and J are TRBV12-3 or TRBV12-4 and TRBJ2-2; D is uncertain. The CDR3 spans 13 residues. Trimming pared 6 bases from V and 1 base from J, leaving 6 bases between. The CDR3, as DNA: TGTGCCAGCAGCTCCGAGAACACCGGGGAGCTGTTTTTT. Its translation is CASSSENTGELFF.

The gene calls are TRBV15 and TRBJ1-5, with a weak D call TRBD1 (6 bases). V was cut by 4 bases and J by 9 bases, with 16 bases left in between. The CDR3 contains 14 residues. CDR1 is LNHNV, CDR2 YYDKDF, per germline (reference sequence). The CDR3 spells CATSIRTVGRPQHF. The CDR3 DNA is TGTGCCACCAGCATAAGGACAGTGGGTCGGCCCCAGCATTTT.